These T cell receptor beta chains were read from a single sample in a study of T-cell reconstitution after alpha-beta-depleted transplantation in children. TCRdb re-derived calls from the PCR reads in MiXCR, one entry per CDR3 protein. The sample contains around 200,000 distinct CDR3 sequences, about a tenth of which appear only once. This sample comprised PBMCs from the stem cell graft donor, obtained from the stem cell graft. The receptors here all came from a human donor who donated a stem cell graft to a child with acute lymphoblastic leukemia. CDR3s include the opening cysteine and the closing phenylalanine or tryptophan. Fields, in order: clone size, V gene, D gene, J gene, CDR3 DNA, CDR3 protein. The D gene is left open where the match is weak. Rows may omit the clone size; those that give it use once, few, many or a size class.

few	TRBV29-1	TRBD1	TRBJ2-3	TGCAGCGTTGAACACAGGGGGGCAGATACGCAGTATTTT	CSVEHRGADTQYF
few	TRBV5-1	.	TRBJ2-7	TGCGCCAGCAGCTCCCGCTATCAGGGCACCTACGAGCAGTACTTC	CASSSRYQGTYEQYF
.	TRBV4-1	.	TRBJ1-2	TGCGCCAGCAGCCAAGAGGAAAGAACCGGCGGCTACACCTTC	CASSQEERTGGYTF
.	TRBV3-1	.	TRBJ1-1	TGTGCCAGCAGCCAACTCCCGGGGGGCTCGGGCACTGAAGCTTTCTTT	CASSQLPGGSGTEAFF
.	TRBV29-1	TRBD1	TRBJ2-1	TGCAGCTCTGACGGACAGGGCAACAATGAGCAGTTCTTC	CSSDGQGNNEQFF
.	TRBV5-1	TRBD2	TRBJ2-1	TGCGCCAGCAGTCTAGCGGGATCCAACAATGAGCAGTTCTTC	CASSLAGSNNEQFF
.	TRBV20-1	TRBD2	TRBJ2-7	TGCAGTGCTAGACCTTTCGGACTAGCGGGGGCCTACGAGCAGTACTTC	CSARPFGLAGAYEQYF
few	TRBV28	.	TRBJ2-7	TGTGCCAGCAACTTGGAGGGACTGGTCAACGAGCAGTACTTC	CASNLEGLVNEQYF
.	TRBV12-3/TRBV12-4	.	TRBJ1-5	TGTGCCAGCACCGATTGGGGGGACACCAGGCAGCCCCAGCATTTT	CASTDWGDTRQPQHF
few	TRBV5-4	TRBD1	TRBJ2-3	TGTGCCAGCAGTTACCGCCCGGGACAGGGCCTTAATACGCAGTATTTT	CASSYRPGQGLNTQYF
few	TRBV13	.	TRBJ2-7	TGTGCCAGCAGCTTAGGGGTCGGTCTGGGAGAGCAGTACTTC	CASSLGVGLGEQYF
many	TRBV20-1	.	TRBJ2-7	TGCAGTGCTAGAAAGGGAGAGTTCCTCACCTACGAGCAGTACTTC	CSARKGEFLTYEQYF
many	TRBV7-2	TRBD1	TRBJ2-4	TGTGCCAGCAGCTCCGACAGGGGGGGCATTCAGTACTTC	CASSSDRGGIQYF
many	TRBV9	TRBD1	TRBJ2-7	TGTGCCAGCAGCGTGGGGACAGTTGTTTCCTACGAGCAGTACTTC	CASSVGTVVSYEQYF